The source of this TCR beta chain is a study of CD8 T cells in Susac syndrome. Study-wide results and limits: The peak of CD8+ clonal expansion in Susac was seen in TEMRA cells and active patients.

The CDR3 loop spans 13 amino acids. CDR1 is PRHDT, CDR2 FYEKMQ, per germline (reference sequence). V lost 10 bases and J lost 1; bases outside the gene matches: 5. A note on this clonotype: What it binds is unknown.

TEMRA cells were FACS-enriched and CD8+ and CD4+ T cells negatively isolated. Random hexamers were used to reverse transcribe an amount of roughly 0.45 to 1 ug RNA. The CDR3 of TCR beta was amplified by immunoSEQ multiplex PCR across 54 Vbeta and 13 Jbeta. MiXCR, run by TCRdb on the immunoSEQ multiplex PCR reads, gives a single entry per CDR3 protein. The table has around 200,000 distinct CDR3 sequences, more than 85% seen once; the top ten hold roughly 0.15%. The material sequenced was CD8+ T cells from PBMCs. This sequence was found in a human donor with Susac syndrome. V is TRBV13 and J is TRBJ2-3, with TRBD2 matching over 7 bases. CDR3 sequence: CAIGRRGTDTQYF. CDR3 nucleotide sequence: TGTGCCATCGGGAGGAGGGGCACAGATACGCAGTATTTT. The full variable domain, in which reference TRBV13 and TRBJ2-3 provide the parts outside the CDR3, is AAGVIQSPRHLIKEKRETATLKCYPIPRHDTVYWYQQGPGQDPQFLISFYEKMQSDKGSIPDRFSAQQFSDYHSELNMSSLELGDSALYFCAIGRRGTDTQYFGPGTRLTVL.